This is a list of T cell receptor beta chains from one sample in a study of patients and donors after allogeneic stem cell transplantation. TCRdb analysed the RT-PCR reads with MiXCR anew, one entry per CDR3 protein. The data show 920,000 or so distinct CDR3 sequences, with approximately 19% seen just once and roughly 6.4% held by the top ten. Specimen: blood, either unsorted or a sorted T cell fraction (not recorded which). These receptors were taken from a human donor who was either an allogeneic HSCT recipient or a stem cell or donor lymphocyte infusion donor (not recorded which). It is not recorded whose cells these are; they may come from a transplant donor. CDR3s include the opening cysteine and the closing phenylalanine or tryptophan. The D gene is left open where the match is weak. The size entry is marked missing in some rows and otherwise reads once, few, many or a size class.

d_gene	j_gene	v_gene	abundance	CDR3aa	CDR3nt
-	TRBJ2-3	TRBV12-3/TRBV12-4	many	CATRGDTQYF	TGTGCCACCCGGGGGGATACGCAGTATTTT
TRBD1	TRBJ1-6	TRBV7-3	few	CASSIDRAGSPLHF	TGTGCCAGCAGCATTGACAGGGCGGGTTCACCCCTCCACTTT
-	TRBJ2-1	TRBV29-1	-	CSVHTGSSSYNEQFF	TGCAGCGTCCATACAGGGTCAAGCTCCTACAATGAGCAGTTCTTC
-	TRBJ1-5	TRBV12-3/TRBV12-4	few	CASSFISHSNQPQHF	TGTGCCAGCAGTTTTATATCTCATAGCAATCAGCCCCAGCATTTT
TRBD1	TRBJ1-2	TRBV7-2	many	CASSSKRTGGGYTF	TGTGCCAGCAGCTCAAAGAGGACAGGTGGCGGCTACACCTTC
-	TRBJ1-1	TRBV11-2	many	CASSLVWYTEAFF	TGTGCCAGCAGCTTAGTATGGTACACTGAAGCTTTCTTT
-	TRBJ1-1	TRBV4-2	few	CASSQDDLGKNTEAFF	TGTGCCAGCAGCCAGGATGATTTAGGAAAGAACACTGAAGCTTTCTTT
TRBD2	TRBJ2-3	TRBV5-1	-	CASSELAGRDTQYF	TGCGCCAGCAGTGAACTAGCGGGGAGAGATACGCAGTATTTT
TRBD1	TRBJ2-7	TRBV12-3/TRBV12-4	many	CASSAGTGGVHEQYF	TGTGCCAGCAGTGCCGGGACAGGGGGAGTCCACGAGCAGTACTTC
-	TRBJ2-7	TRBV21-1	few	CASSKKTATRPEQYF	TGTGCCAGCAGCAAAAAGACTGCTACTCGCCCCGAGCAGTACTTC
-	TRBJ2-7	TRBV20-1	-	CSARRTPSYEQYF	TGCAGTGCTAGACGGACGCCCTCCTACGAGCAGTACTTC
TRBD2	TRBJ2-1	TRBV29-1	many	CSLEISGRVSGEQFF	TGCAGCTTAGAGATTAGCGGGAGGGTATCAGGTGAGCAGTTCTTC
-	TRBJ2-1	TRBV7-3	few	CASSLTLLRPGDNEQFF	TGTGCCAGCAGCTTAACTCTTCTCCGCCCCGGGGACAATGAGCAGTTCTTC
TRBD2	TRBJ2-3	TRBV7-2	few	CASSSIQRGTDTQYF	TGTGCCAGCAGCTCCATCCAGCGGGGGACAGATACGCAGTATTTT